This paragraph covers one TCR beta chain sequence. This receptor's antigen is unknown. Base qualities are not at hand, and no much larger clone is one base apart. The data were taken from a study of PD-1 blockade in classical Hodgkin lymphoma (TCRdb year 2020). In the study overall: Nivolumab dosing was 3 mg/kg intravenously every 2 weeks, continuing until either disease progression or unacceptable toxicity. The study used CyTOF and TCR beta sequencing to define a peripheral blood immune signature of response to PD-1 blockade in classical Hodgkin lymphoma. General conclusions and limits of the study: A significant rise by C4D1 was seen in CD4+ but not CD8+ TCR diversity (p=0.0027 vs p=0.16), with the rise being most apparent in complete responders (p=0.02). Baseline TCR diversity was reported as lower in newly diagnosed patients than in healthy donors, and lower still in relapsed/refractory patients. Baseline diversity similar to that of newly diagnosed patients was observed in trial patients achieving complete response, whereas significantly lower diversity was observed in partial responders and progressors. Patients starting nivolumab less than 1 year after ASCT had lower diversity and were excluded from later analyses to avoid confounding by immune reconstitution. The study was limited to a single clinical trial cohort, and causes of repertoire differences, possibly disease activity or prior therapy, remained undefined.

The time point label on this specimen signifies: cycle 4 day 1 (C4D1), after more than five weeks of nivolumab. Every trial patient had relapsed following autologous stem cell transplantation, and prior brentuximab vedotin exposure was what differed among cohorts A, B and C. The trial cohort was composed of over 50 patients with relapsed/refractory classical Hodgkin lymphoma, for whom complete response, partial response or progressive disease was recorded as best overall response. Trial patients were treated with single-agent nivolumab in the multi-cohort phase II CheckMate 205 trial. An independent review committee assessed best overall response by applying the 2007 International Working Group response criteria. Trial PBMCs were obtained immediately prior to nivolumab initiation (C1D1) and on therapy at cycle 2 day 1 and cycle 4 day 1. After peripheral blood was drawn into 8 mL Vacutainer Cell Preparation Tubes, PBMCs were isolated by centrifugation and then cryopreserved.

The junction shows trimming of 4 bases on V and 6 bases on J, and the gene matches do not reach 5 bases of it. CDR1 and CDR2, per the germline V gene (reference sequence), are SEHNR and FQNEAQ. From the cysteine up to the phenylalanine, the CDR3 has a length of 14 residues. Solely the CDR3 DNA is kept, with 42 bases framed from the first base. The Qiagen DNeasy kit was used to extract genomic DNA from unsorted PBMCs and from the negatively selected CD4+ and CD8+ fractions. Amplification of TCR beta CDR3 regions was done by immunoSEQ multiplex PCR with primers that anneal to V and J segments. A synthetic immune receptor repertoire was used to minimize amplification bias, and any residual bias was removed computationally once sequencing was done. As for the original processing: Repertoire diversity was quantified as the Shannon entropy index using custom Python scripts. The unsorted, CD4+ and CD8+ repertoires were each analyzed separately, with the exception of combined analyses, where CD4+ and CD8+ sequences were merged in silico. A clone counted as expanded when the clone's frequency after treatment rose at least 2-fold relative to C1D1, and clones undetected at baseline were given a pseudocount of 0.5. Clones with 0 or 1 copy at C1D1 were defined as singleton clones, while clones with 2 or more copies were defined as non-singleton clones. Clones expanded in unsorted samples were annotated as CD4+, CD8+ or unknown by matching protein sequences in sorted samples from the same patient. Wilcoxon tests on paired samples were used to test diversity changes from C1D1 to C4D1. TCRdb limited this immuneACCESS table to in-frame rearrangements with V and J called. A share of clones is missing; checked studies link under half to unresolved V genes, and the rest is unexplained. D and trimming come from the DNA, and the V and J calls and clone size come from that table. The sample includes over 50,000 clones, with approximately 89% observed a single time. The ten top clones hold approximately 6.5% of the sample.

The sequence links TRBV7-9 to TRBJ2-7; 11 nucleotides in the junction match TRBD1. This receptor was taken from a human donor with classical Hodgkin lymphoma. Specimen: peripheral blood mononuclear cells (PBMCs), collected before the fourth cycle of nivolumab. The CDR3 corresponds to CASSYRDRGSEQYF. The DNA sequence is TGTGCCAGCAGCTACCGGGACAGGGGGTCCGAGCAGTACTTC.